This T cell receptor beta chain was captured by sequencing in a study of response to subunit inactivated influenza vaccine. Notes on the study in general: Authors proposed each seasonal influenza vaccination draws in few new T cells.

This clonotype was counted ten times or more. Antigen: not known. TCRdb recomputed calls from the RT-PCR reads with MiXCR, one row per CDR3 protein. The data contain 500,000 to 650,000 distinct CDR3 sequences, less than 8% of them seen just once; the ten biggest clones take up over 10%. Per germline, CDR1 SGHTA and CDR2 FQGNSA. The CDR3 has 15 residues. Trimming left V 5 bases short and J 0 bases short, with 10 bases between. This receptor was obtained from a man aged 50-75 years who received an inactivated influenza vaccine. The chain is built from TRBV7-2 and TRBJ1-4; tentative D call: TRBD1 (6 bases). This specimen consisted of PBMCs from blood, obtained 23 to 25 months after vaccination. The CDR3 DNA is TGTGCCAGCAGCCCAGGGGCCGCAACTAATGAAAAACTGTTTTTT. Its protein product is CASSPGAATNEKLFF.